A selection of T cell receptor beta chains follows, all from one sample in a study of PD-1 blockade in classical Hodgkin lymphoma. Measured with immunoSEQ multiplex PCR; TCRdb has only the in-frame clones, and not every one. The profile shows roughly 20,000 clones, around 90% of them singletons. The sample here was CD8+ T cells from blood, taken before the fourth cycle of nivolumab. Receptors were obtained from a human donor with classical Hodgkin lymphoma. Both conserved end residues are part of each CDR3. The order of the fields is D gene, J gene, V gene, clone size, CDR3 DNA, CDR3 protein. A D gene is named only where the DNA matches it firmly. Some rows mark clone size as missing; the rest say once, few, many or name a class of expanded clone.

>TRBD2|TRBJ2-1|TRBV5-1|.
TGCGCCAGCAGCACCCGACTAGCGGGACTCTACAATGAGCAGTTCTTC
CASSTRLAGLYNEQFF
>TRBD1|TRBJ1-1|TRBV6-1|.
TGTGCCAGCAACTTCGACAGGGGCACTGAAGCTTTCTTT
CASNFDRGTEAFF
>TRBD1|TRBJ1-6|TRBV18|once
TGTGCCAGCTCACCCGACCAGACAGGGGCATACAATTCACCCCTCCACTTT
CASSPDQTGAYNSPLHF
>.|TRBJ2-1|TRBV9|.
TGTGCCAGCAGCGTAGAAGGGGCGGAATACAATGAGCAGTTCTTC
CASSVEGAEYNEQFF
>TRBD1|TRBJ2-7|TRBV7-9|once
TGTGCCAGCAGCCATCCCGGGCACAGGGGTGGGTCCTACGAGCAGTACTTC
CASSHPGHRGGSYEQYF
>.|TRBJ1-4|TRBV15|.
TGTGCCACCAGCAGAGACAGGGGATATAATGAAAAACTGTTTTTT
CATSRDRGYNEKLFF
>TRBD2|TRBJ2-3|TRBV5-5|.
TGTGCCAGCTTAGGACTAGCGGTGAGCACAGATACGCAGTATTTT
CASLGLAVSTDTQYF
>.|TRBJ1-2|TRBV28|.
TGTGCCAGCAGGTCGGGAACCATGGGGGGCTACACCTTC
CASRSGTMGGYTF
>.|TRBJ2-1|TRBV6-6|.
TGTGCCAGCAGTTATACGGGAGAGAACAATGAGCAGTTCTTC
CASSYTGENNEQFF
>.|TRBJ1-6|TRBV6-1|.
TGTGCCAGCAGTGACCTACAGAGCTCCAATTCACCCCTCCACTTT
CASSDLQSSNSPLHF
>.|TRBJ1-4|TRBV27|.
TGTGCCAGCAGGGGGCTCAGTGCAACTAATGAAAAACTGTTTTTT
CASRGLSATNEKLFF
>TRBD2|TRBJ2-1|TRBV10-2|.
TGCGCCAGCAGGTGGGGGCCAGCGGGAGGCCCGTACAATGAGCAGTTCTTC
CASRWGPAGGPYNEQFF
>TRBD2|TRBJ2-2|TRBV27|.
TGTGCCAGCAGCTTGGGGAGGGCCCACACCGGGGAGCTGTTTTTT
CASSLGRAHTGELFF
>.|TRBJ1-5|TRBV28|.
TGTGCCAGCAGTCTAGGGGATAGCAATCAGCCCCAGCATTTT
CASSLGDSNQPQHF
>.|TRBJ2-1|TRBV5-5|once
TGTGCCAGCAGCCTAGGACAGTGGATCCGCGAACCCCAGTTCTTC
CASSLGQWIREPQFF
>.|TRBJ2-7|TRBV5-6|once
TGTGCCAGCAGCTTTAAAAAGGGGAACCCCTACGAGCAGTACTTC
CASSFKKGNPYEQYF
>.|TRBJ1-1|TRBV10-1|.
TGCGCCAGCAGTTCGAACTCGAACACTGAAGCTTTCTTT
CASSSNSNTEAFF
>.|TRBJ2-7|TRBV28|.
TGTGCCAGCACAAATCCGGGGGAAAGGATCTACGAGCAGTACTTC
CASTNPGERIYEQYF
>.|TRBJ1-1|TRBV10-3|few
TGTGCCATCATATCTGAAATGAACACTGAAGCTTTCTTT
CAIISEMNTEAFF
>.|TRBJ2-7|TRBV27|.
TGTGCCAGCAGTTCTCCCTACGAGCAGTACTTC
CASSSPYEQYF
>.|TRBJ2-6|TRBV7-8|.
TGTGCCAGCAGCTTAATAGACAGAAGCTCTGGGGCCAACGTCCTGACTTTC
CASSLIDRSSGANVLTF
>.|TRBJ2-7|TRBV5-1|.
TGCGCCAGCAGCTTGGGCGTAGACTACGAGCAGTACTTC
CASSLGVDYEQYF
>.|TRBJ1-1|TRBV29-1|.
TGCAGCGTACAGACCAGGGACACTGAAGCTTTCTTT
CSVQTRDTEAFF
>.|TRBJ2-2|TRBV29-1|.
TGCAGCGTTGTTGTTACCCCGGGAAGGGGGGAGCTGTTTTTT
CSVVVTPGRGELFF
>.|TRBJ2-5|TRBV27|once
TGTGCCAGCAGTCAACTGAGGGCGGTGAGAGAGACCCAGTACTTC
CASSQLRAVRETQYF
>.|TRBJ1-3|TRBV10-3|.
TGTGCCATCAGTGAGTCCCAGGGAGCCGGAAACACCATATATTTT
CAISESQGAGNTIYF
>TRBD2|TRBJ2-1|TRBV5-1|.
TGCGCCAGCAGCTCCTCTACTAGCGGGGGCGACAATGAGCAGTTCTTC
CASSSSTSGGDNEQFF
>TRBD2|TRBJ2-7|TRBV11-2|.
TGTGCCAGCAGCTTAGGTTCGACTAGCGGGACGGCCTACGAGCAGTACTTC
CASSLGSTSGTAYEQYF
>TRBD1|TRBJ1-4|TRBV6-5|.
TGTGCCAGCAGTGGGCGGGACAGGGGGTCTAAGGAACTGTTTTTT
CASSGRDRGSKELFF
>.|TRBJ2-2|TRBV2|.
TGTGCCAGCAGTGACCTTCCTCAGGACACCGGGGAGCTGTTTTTT
CASSDLPQDTGELFF
>.|TRBJ1-1|TRBV6-1|.
TGTGCCAGCAGTGAACCGGGACCTGAAGCTTTCTTT
CASSEPGPEAFF
>TRBD1|TRBJ2-7|TRBV7-8|.
TGTGCCAGCAGCTTGACACAGGGGGCAGACGAGCAGTACTTC
CASSLTQGADEQYF
>.|TRBJ2-7|TRBV18|.
TGTGCCAGCTCACCACCCACGGACAGCTACGAGCAGTACTTC
CASSPPTDSYEQYF
>.|TRBJ1-2|TRBV7-9|few
TGTGCCAGCAGCCATCGGACGGACTATGGCTACACCTTC
CASSHRTDYGYTF